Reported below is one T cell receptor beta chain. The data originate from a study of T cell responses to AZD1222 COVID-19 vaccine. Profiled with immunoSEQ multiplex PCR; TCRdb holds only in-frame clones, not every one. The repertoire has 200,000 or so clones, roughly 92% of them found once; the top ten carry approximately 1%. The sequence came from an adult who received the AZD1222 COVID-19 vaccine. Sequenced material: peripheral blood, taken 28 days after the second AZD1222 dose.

The CDR3 region is CAGSSPQPISYNSPLHF. CDR3 nucleotide sequence: TGTGCCGGATCCTCACCGCAGCCGATCTCCTATAATTCACCCCTCCACTTT. The rearrangement links TRBV11-2 to TRBJ1-6; the D is unclear. Between the trimmed V and J ends, which lost 11 bases and 0 bases, there was a span of 20 bases. The CDR3 extends over 17 amino acids. Germline CDR1 and CDR2: SGHAT and FQNNGV.